The following is a T cell receptor (beta chain) sequence with its context. The antigen is unknown. The data were obtained in a study of cytomegalovirus exposure and HLA in healthy donors. Overall study results and limits: A later analysis showed that HLA-associated TCR beta chains had undergone more clonal expansion than equally common others. The classifier was said to identify cytomegalovirus status with high specificity and sensitivity.

V was pared by 2 bases and J by 4 bases, with 5 bases of the junction left unmatched. From germline, CDR1 is SGHNT and CDR2 YYREEE (reference sequence). The CDR3 runs 15 residues. The study ran its PCR with 60 Vbeta and 13 Jbeta primers. Assay used: immunoSEQ multiplex PCR; TCRdb lists only in-frame clones, some missing. The repertoire holds about 150,000 clones, more than 65% seen once, with 5% to 7% in the top ten. V usage is TRBV5-4 and J usage is TRBJ2-1, with 8 bases identical to TRBD1. The receptor was derived from a man aged 45-65 years in good health and CMV-seropositive. Sample: PBMCs. The CDR3 here is CASSLPTGEYNEQFF. The CDR3 nucleotides read TGTGCCAGCAGCTTACCGACAGGGGAGTACAATGAGCAGTTCTTC.